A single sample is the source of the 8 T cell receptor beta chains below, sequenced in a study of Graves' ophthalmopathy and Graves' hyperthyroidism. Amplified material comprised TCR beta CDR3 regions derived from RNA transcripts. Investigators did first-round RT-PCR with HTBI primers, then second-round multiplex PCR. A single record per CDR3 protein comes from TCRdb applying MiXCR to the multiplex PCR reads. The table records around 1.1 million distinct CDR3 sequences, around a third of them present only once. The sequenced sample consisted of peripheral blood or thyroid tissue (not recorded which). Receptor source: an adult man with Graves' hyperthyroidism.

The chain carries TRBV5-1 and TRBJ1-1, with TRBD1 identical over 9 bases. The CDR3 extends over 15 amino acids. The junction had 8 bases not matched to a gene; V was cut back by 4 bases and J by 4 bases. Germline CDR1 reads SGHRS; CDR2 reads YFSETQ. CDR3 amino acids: CASSTRQGVGTEAFF. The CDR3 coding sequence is TGCGCCAGCAGCACCAGACAGGGGGTTGGCACTGAAGCTTTCTTT. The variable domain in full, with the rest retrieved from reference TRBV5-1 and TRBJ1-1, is KAGVTQTPRYLIKTRGQQVTLSCSPISGHRSVSWYQQTPGQGLQFLFEYFSETQRNKGNFPGRFSGRQFSNSRSEMNVSTLELGDSALYLCASSTRQGVGTEAFFGQGTRLTVV.

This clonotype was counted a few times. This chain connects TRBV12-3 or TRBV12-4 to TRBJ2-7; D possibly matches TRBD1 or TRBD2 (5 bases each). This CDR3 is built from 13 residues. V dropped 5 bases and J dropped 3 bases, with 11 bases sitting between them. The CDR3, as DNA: TGTGCCAGCAGTCGCCGGGACGGCTACGAGCAGTACTTC. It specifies CASSRRDGYEQYF.

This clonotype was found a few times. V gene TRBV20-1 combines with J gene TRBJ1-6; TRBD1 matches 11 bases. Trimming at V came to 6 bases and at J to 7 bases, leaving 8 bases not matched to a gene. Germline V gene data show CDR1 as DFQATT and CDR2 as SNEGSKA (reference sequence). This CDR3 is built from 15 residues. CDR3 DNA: TGCAGTGCCCTAGGACAGGGGGCTTGGAATTCACCCCTCCACTTT. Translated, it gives CSALGQGAWNSPLHF.

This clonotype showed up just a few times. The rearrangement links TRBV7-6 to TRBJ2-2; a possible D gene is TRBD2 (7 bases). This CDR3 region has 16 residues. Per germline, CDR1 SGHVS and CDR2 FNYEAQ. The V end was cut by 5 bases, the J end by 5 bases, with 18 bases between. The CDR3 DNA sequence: TGTGCCAGCAGCCCCACGGGGGGCCGTCAGACCGGGGAGCTGTTTTTT. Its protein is CASSPTGGRQTGELFF.

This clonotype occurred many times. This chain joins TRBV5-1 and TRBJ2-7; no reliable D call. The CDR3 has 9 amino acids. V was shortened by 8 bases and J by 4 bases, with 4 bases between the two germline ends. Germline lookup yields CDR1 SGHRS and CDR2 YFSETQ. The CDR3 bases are TGCGCCAGGAGTTACGAGCAGTACTTC. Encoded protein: CARSYEQYF.

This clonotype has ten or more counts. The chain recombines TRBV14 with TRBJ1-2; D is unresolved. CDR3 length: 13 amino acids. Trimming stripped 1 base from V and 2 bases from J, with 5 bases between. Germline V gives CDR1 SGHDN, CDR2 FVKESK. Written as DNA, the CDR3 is TGTGCCAGCAGCCAAGTTGGAAACTATGGCTACACCTTC. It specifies CASSQVGNYGYTF.

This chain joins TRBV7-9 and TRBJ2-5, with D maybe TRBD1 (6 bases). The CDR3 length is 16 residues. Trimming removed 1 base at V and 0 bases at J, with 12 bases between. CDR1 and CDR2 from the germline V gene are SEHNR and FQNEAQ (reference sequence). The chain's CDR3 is CASSLDRQGYQETQYF. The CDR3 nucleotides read TGTGCCAGCAGCTTAGACCGGCAGGGGTACCAAGAGACCCAGTACTTC.

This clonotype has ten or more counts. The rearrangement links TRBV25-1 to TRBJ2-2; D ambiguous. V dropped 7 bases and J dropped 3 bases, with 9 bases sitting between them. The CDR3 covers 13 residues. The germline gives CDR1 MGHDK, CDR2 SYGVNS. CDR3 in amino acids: CASKGPYTGELFF. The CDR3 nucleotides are TGTGCCAGCAAGGGCCCTTACACCGGGGAGCTGTTTTTT.